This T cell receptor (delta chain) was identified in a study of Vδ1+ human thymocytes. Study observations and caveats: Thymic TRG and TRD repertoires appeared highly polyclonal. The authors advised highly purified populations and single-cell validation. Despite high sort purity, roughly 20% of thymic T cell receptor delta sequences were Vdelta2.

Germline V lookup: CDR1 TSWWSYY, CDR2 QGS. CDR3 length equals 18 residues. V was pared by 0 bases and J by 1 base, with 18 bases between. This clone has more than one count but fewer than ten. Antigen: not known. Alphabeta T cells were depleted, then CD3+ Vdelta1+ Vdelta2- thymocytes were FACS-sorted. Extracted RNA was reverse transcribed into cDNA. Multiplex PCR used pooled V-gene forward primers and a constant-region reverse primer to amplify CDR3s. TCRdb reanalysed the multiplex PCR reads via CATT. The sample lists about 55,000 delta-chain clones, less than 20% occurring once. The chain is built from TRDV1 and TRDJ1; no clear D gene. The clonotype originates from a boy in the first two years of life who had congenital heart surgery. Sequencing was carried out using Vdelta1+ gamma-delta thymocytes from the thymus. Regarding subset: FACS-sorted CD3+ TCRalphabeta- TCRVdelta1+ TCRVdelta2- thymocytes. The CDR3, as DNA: TGTGCTCTTGGGGAACTTGCGTACGAGTGTGTACGCACCGATAAACTCATCTTT. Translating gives CALGELAYECVRTDKLIF.